This TCR beta chain was identified in a study of radiotherapy plus CTLA-4 blockade in lung cancer (dated by TCRdb to the late 2010s). Regarding the complete study: Among enrolled patients, approximately 18% had an objective response and about 30% reached disease control.

Libraries came from the immunoSEQ multiplex PCR assay. Entries here come from immuneACCESS through TCRdb and include only in-frame sequences with V and J called. Some clones fail to appear in such tables; in the studies checked, an unresolved V gene covers under half of the shortfall, and the cause of the remainder is unknown. Within this sample are about 120,000 clones, with 75% to 80% of them counted one time only. The ten most abundant clones make up about 5.2% of the sample. Cut back by 4 bases and 8 bases, the V and J ends lie 14 bases apart. CDR1 and CDR2, looked up from the germline V gene, are SNHLY and FYNNEI. The CDR3 spans 14 residues, from the cysteine through the phenylalanine. The sequence is cut down to CDR3 DNA, 42 bases in frame from base 1. As for this clone: Its antigen has not been determined. The sample holds no much larger clone one base away, and base qualities are not on file.

Focal radiation therapy combined with CTLA-4 blockade (ipilimumab) was tested in patients with chemo-refractory metastatic non-small-cell lung cancer. Paper-wide results and their limitations: After treatment with radiotherapy and ipilimumab, TCR clones that originated in tumors expanded in peripheral blood. Increased serum interferon-beta after radiation, together with early dynamic changes in blood T cell clones, were reported to be the strongest predictors of response.

The receptor chain draws on TRBV2 and TRBJ1-4; matching of 5 bases hints at TRBD1 as the D gene. Sequencing was performed on peripheral blood, taken from a patient treated with radiotherapy plus ipilimumab. The source is a human donor with non-small cell lung cancer who had a partial response to radiotherapy plus ipilimumab. The CDR3 has the sequence CASSGQGGWEKLFF. The DNA reads as follows: TGTGCCAGCAGTGGGCAGGGAGGTTGGGAAAAACTGTTTTTT.